This record covers a single T cell receptor (beta chain). Antigen specificity is unknown. Germline lookup yields CDR1 SGHVS and CDR2 FQNEAQ. Trimming took 5 bases from V and 5 from J; bases not matched to a gene: 4. The CDR3 has 14 residues. The entry originates in a study of STAT5B mutations in CD4+ large granular lymphocyte leukemia. Study-level results: Compared with healthy controls (2/35), patient top clones favored TRBV06 (8/27).

Measured with immunoSEQ multiplex PCR; TCRdb has only the in-frame clones, and not every one. The repertoire includes some 30,000 clones, around 66% of them detected once, and less than 0.5% sits in the top ten. This receptor was identified in a human donor in good health. The rearrangement uses TRBV7-8 and TRBJ2-2; 8 bases are shared with TRBD1. The sample consisted of CD4+ T cells from blood buffy coats. This chain's CDR3 is CASSPGGRTGELFF. DNA for the CDR3: TGTGCCAGCAGCCCAGGGGGCCGGACCGGGGAGCTGTTTTTT.